These 19 T cell receptor beta chains were sequenced from one sample in a study of blood T cells in healthy people across ages. A sample-barcoded 5' primer and a J-beta primer mix were used in a second PCR of about 7 to 12 cycles. Using its own MiXCR run on the 5' RACE reads, TCRdb lists one record per CDR3 protein. The table records approximately 1,700,000 distinct CDR3 sequences, roughly 43% of them present only once. Sample: blood. Receptors originate from a human donor in good health.

The chain has TRBV20-1 and TRBJ1-4; the D is unclear. Germline assignment: CDR1 DFQATT and CDR2 SNEGSKA (reference sequence). V shed 3 bases and J shed 8 bases, with 13 bases lying between them. CDR3 size: 13 residues. CDR3 nucleotide sequence: TGCAGTGCTAGGGGTTTCATGGCAGAAAAACTGTTTTTT. This sequence encodes CSARGFMAEKLFF.

This clonotype was seen a handful of times. This rearrangement joins TRBV7-2 to TRBJ2-3; no clear D. The CDR3 is made up of 15 amino acids. V lost 5 bases to trimming and J lost 0 bases, with 12 bases between them. Germline V CDR1 and CDR2: SGHTA, FQGNSA. CDR3 coding DNA: TGTGCCAGCAGCCTCCAGCTACTTAGCACAGATACGCAGTATTTT. Residues: CASSLQLLSTDTQYF.

The CDR3 coding sequence is TGCAGCGTTACGTCTTGGGTTGGAAAACTGTTTTTT. Its protein is CSVTSWVGKLFF. V gene TRBV29-1 combines with J gene TRBJ1-4; D gene uncertain. CDR3 length: 12 residues. Germline V gives CDR1 SQVTM, CDR2 ANQGSEA. Trimming cost V 5 bases and J 10 bases, with 14 bases left between them.

The gene calls are TRBV21-1 and TRBJ2-7; the DNA was not compared with TRBD1, the D call given in the table. TRBV21-1 is a recognized pseudogene. This CDR3 comprises 15 residues. CDR3 coding DNA: TGTGCCAGCAGCACCCGGGCACAGGGCTACTACGAGCAGTACTTC. Translating gives CASSTRAQGYYEQYF.

The gene calls are TRBV4-2 and TRBJ2-3; the match to TRBD2 covers 12 bases. V shed 0 bases, J shed 6 bases, and the junction held 7 bases outside the gene matches. The CDR3 extends over 17 amino acids. Germline V gives CDR1 LGHNA, CDR2 YNFKEQ. The CDR3 DNA reads as TGTGCCAGCAGCCAAGAGTATAGGACTAGCGGGGCGGATACGCAGTATTTT. Encoded protein: CASSQEYRTSGADTQYF.

The gene calls are TRBV12-3 or TRBV12-4 and TRBJ1-5; D not resolved. The CDR3 has 14 residues. The V end lost 2 bases, the J end lost 5 bases, and 10 bases lay between the germline ends. CDR3 sequence (DNA): TGTGCCAGCAGTTTATCAGGAACCCATCAGCCCCAGCATTTT. Its translation: CASSLSGTHQPQHF.

The J gene is TRBJ1-5, the V gene TRBV7-2, with D unclear. The CDR3 spans 14 residues. In germline, CDR1 is SGHTA, CDR2 FQGNSA. The ends were cut back, 5 bases at V and 8 bases at J, with 16 bases in the middle. The CDR3: CASSPWTAQEPQHF. CDR3 DNA: TGTGCCAGCAGCCCATGGACGGCTCAGGAGCCCCAGCATTTT.

The V call is TRBV29-1, the J call TRBJ1-1; TRBD1 might be the D (5 bases). Germline values: CDR1 SQVTM, CDR2 ANQGSEA. Trimming stripped 5 bases from V and 11 bases from J, with 21 bases between. The CDR3 totals 13 residues. In DNA form, the CDR3 reads TGCAGCGTTAATCTCGGAGCAGGGTCATCTGCTTTCTTT. Its protein is CSVNLGAGSSAFF.

This clonotype was seen a handful of times. This chain uses TRBV5-1 with TRBJ1-2, with D perhaps TRBD1 (5 bases). The ends were cut back, 2 bases at V and 6 bases at J, with 17 bases in the middle. The CDR3 spans 15 residues. Germline lookup yields CDR1 SGHRS and CDR2 YFSETQ. CDR3 in DNA: TGCGCCAGCAGCTTCGACAGACCTACTATGGATGGCTACACCTTC. Encoded protein: CASSFDRPTMDGYTF.

The count of this clonotype is one. Possible read error: a much larger clone is one base away. This chain joins TRBV27 and TRBJ2-4, with TRBD1 matching 7 bases. Near its end, the DNA agrees better with TRBJ2-5, so the J call may be wrong. CDR1 is MNHEY, CDR2 SMNVEV, per germline (reference sequence). The CDR3 extends over 14 amino acids. The CDR3 nucleotides are TGTGTCAGCAGTTCCGGGACAGCTCAAGAGACCCAGTACTTC. As protein: CVSSSGTAQETQYF.

This chain joins TRBV4-1 and TRBJ2-7, with TRBD1 as a possible D gene (6 bases). The CDR3 runs 14 residues. Germline V CDR1 and CDR2: MGHRA, YSYEKL. V lost 4 bases and J lost 0, with 10 bases in between. The chain's CDR3 is CASSRTVISYEQYF. The CDR3 DNA is TGCGCCAGCAGCCGGACAGTGATCTCCTACGAGCAGTACTTC.

The chain has TRBV7-9 and TRBJ2-5, with D perhaps TRBD1 or TRBD2 (5 bases each). The end of the DNA fits TRBJ2-7 better, so the J call may be wrong. CDR1 SEHNR and CDR2 FQNEAQ come from the germline V gene (reference sequence). The CDR3 contains 15 residues. CDR3 nucleotides: TGTGCCAGCAGCTTAGCAGGGACGGACTCCTACGAGCAGTACTTC. Its translation: CASSLAGTDSYEQYF.

The chain recombines TRBV9 with TRBJ1-2; D uncertain. Germline V gene data show CDR1 as SGDLS and CDR2 as YYNGEE. The V gene lost 0 bases and the J gene lost 4 bases, with 16 bases spanning the gap. This CDR3 is 16 amino acids long. The CDR3 sequence: CASSVDMTAPLYGYTF. As DNA, the CDR3 is TGTGCCAGCAGCGTAGACATGACCGCACCACTCTATGGCTACACCTTC.

The V call is TRBV9, the J call TRBJ1-1; D uncertain. Germline lookup yields CDR1 SGDLS and CDR2 YYNGEE. The CDR3 is 13 residues long. Trimming left V 6 bases short and J 4 bases short, with 13 bases between. Here the CDR3 reads CASKRVVGTEAFF. CDR3 nucleotide sequence: TGTGCCAGCAAGAGAGTAGTAGGCACTGAAGCTTTCTTT. The entire variable domain, with the rest obtained from reference TRBV9 and TRBJ1-1, is as follows: DSGVTQTPKHLITATGQRVTLRCSPRSGDLSVYWYQQSLDQGLQFLIQYYNGEERAKGNILERFSAQQFPDLHSELNLSSLELGDSALYFCASKRVVGTEAFFGQGTRLTVV.

This clonotype was recorded a few times. The rearrangement joins TRBV7-9 to TRBJ2-5; D is ambiguous. Germline lookup yields CDR1 SEHNR and CDR2 FQNEAQ (reference sequence). Between the trimmed V and J ends, which lost 3 bases and 5 bases, there was a span of 10 bases. This CDR3 spans 13 amino acids. The CDR3 loop reads CASSFLPEETQYF. CDR3 sequence (DNA): TGTGCCAGCAGCTTCCTCCCAGAGGAGACCCAGTACTTC.

The gene calls are TRBV7-2 and TRBJ2-7; tentatively, D is TRBD2 (6 bases). The CDR3 spans 14 residues. V was cut by 8 bases and J by 2 bases, with 16 bases left in between. CDR1 and CDR2 from the germline V gene are SGHTA and FQGNSA. The CDR3 DNA is TGTGCCAGCCGCTATCCCGGCGGGACCTACGAGCAGTACTTC. Its protein product is CASRYPGGTYEQYF.

The rearrangement joins TRBV27 to TRBJ2-3; D possibly corresponds to TRBD2 (7 bases). This CDR3 spans 17 amino acids. Deletions cut 0 bases from V and 8 bases from J, with 21 bases between. CDR1 and CDR2 (germline): MNHEY, SMNVEV (reference sequence). The CDR3 DNA sequence: TGTGCCAGCAGTTTATCGGGACTCCTCGGGGAGGGGGGTACGCAGTATTTT. Amino acid sequence: CASSLSGLLGEGGTQYF.

This clonotype has only a few counts. This chain uses TRBV4-2 with TRBJ1-1; D perhaps matches TRBD1 (5 bases). The V gene lost 4 bases and the J gene lost 12 bases, with 12 bases spanning the gap. Germline V CDR1 and CDR2: LGHNA, YNFKEQ. The CDR3 runs 11 residues. This chain's CDR3 is CASSRAGLTFF. Written as DNA, the CDR3 is TGTGCCAGCAGCCGGGCAGGGTTGACTTTCTTT.

This chain links TRBV15 with TRBJ2-1, with 7 bases fitting TRBD1. The CDR3 has 12 amino acids. Germline values: CDR1 LNHNV, CDR2 YYDKDF (reference sequence). Trimming at V came to 4 bases and at J to 8 bases, leaving 2 bases not matched to a gene. The CDR3 protein is CATSKDRDEQFF. The CDR3 DNA reads TGTGCCACCAGCAAAGACAGGGATGAGCAGTTCTTC.